A single sample gave rise to the 2 T cell receptor beta chains below, sequenced in a study of T cell responses to AZD1222 COVID-19 vaccine. Clones were sequenced by immunoSEQ multiplex PCR, and TCRdb holds only the in-frame ones, with some missing. The sample has roughly 140,000 clones; around 89% are singletons. This material consisted of peripheral blood, taken on day 0 of AZD1222 vaccination. All receptors derive from an adult in good health.

The chain recombines TRBV19 with TRBJ1-1; no clear D gene. Germline CDR1 LNHDA, CDR2 SQIVND (reference sequence). Trimming removed 1 base from V and 7 bases from J, with 7 bases in between. The CDR3 consists of 12 residues. DNA for the CDR3: TGTGCCAGTAGTATAGGTGGATATGAAGCTTTCTTT. This codes for CASSIGGYEAFF.

This clone was recorded only once. This chain uses TRBV14 with TRBJ2-7; 8 bases line up with TRBD2. Germline loops: CDR1 SGHDN, CDR2 FVKESK. This CDR3 contains 16 residues. With V trimmed by 5 bases and J by 2 bases, 11 bases remained unmatched. The CDR3 DNA follows: TGTGCCAGCAGCGACTTTACAGGACTAGCACCCTACGAGCAGTACTTC. It encodes CASSDFTGLAPYEQYF. Drawing the rest from reference TRBV14 and TRBJ2-7, the complete variable domain is EAGVTQFPSHSVIEKGQTVTLRCDPISGHDNLYWYRRVMGKEIKFLLHFVKESKQDESGMPNNRFLAERTGGTYSTLKVQPAELEDSGVYFCASSDFTGLAPYEQYFGPGTRLTVT.